This TCR beta chain was found in a study of a mutant IDH1 vaccine in newly diagnosed glioma. Regarding the study as a whole: The vaccine induced immune responses, and these occurred in about 95% of patients.

Regarding this clone: Its antigen remains unknown.

Time point denoted: week 11, during vaccination. The vaccine gave 300 ug of a 20-mer mutant IDH1 peptide subcutaneously per dose. Clones were sequenced by immunoSEQ multiplex PCR, and TCRdb holds only the in-frame ones, with some missing. The table records about 120,000 clones, 85% to 90% of them present only once. CDR1 and CDR2 (germline): SGDLS, YYNGEE. V lost 3 bases, J lost 5 bases, and 11 bases lay in between. The CDR3 covers 13 residues. The receptor comes from a woman aged 50 to 60 with glioma. The genes are TRBV9 and TRBJ2-5; D may be TRBD1 (5 bases). Sequencing was performed on PBMCs, taken from a glioma patient whose treatment included an IDH1 peptide vaccine. CDR3 region: CASSATVGETQYF. CDR3 bases: TGTGCCAGCAGCGCGACAGTCGGCGAGACCCAGTACTTC.